This T cell receptor beta chain was retrieved from a study of prognosis after radiotherapy for stage I lung cancer. Across the study: It was between April 2018 and early 2019 that stage I non-small cell lung cancer patients were enrolled. The patient group consisted of approximately 13 men and over five women whose ages spanned about 53 to 95, median 74.5 years.

Multiplex PCR, run in two rounds, amplified TCR beta CDR3 from genomic DNA. Initially, in first-round PCR, primers specific to each TRBV and TRBJ gene were used. In TCRdb, the multiplex PCR reads were re-called with MiXCR into one record per CDR3 protein. The sample yields about 20,000 distinct CDR3 sequences, 44% seen once. A remark on this clonotype: Since a far larger clone is one base different, this is likely a read error.

Per the germline V gene, CDR1 is KGHDR and CDR2 is SFDVKD. The CDR3 covers 15 residues. The sequences come from PBMCs, collected before or after stereotactic body radiation therapy (not recorded which). This receptor was obtained from a donor at least 50 years old with non-small cell lung cancer. The chain is built from TRBV24-1 and TRBJ1-2; D unresolved. The CDR3 is CASSYSGQSYYSYTF. In DNA form, the CDR3 reads TGTGCCAGCAGTTACTCGGGCCAGAGTTACTATAGCTACACCTTC.